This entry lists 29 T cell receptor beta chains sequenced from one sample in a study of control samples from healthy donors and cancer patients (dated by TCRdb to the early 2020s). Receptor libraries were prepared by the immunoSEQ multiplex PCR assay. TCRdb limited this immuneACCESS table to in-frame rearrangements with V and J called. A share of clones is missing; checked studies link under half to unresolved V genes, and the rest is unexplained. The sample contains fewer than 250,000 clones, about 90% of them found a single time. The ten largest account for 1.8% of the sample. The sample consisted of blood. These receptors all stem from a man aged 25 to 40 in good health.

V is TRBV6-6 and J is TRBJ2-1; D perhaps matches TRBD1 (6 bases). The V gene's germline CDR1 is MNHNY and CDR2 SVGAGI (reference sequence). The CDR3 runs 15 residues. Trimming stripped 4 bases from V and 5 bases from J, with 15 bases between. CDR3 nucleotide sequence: TGTGCCAGCAGTTGGGGAAAGACAGGAGACAATGAGCAGTTCTTC. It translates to CASSWGKTGDNEQFF.

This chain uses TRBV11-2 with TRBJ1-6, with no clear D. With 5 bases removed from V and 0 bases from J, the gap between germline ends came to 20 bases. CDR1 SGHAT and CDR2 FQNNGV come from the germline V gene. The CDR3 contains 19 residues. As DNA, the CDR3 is TGTGCCAGCAGCCCATCCCCGGCAGGAGCAAGCTCCTATAATTCACCCCTCCACTTT. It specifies CASSPSPAGASSYNSPLHF.

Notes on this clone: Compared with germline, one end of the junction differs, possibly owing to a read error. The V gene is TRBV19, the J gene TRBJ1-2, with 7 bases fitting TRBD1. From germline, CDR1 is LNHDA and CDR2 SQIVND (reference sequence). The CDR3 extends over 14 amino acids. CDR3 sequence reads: CASSIDRAHNGYTF. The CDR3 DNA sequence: TGTGCCAGTAGCATAGACAGGGCCCATAACGGCTACACCTTC.

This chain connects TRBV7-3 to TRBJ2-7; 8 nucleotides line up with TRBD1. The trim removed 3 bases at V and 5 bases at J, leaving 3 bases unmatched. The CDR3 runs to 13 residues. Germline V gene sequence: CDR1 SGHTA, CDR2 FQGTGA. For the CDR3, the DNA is TGTGCCAGCAGCTTCATACAGGGGGACGAGCAGTACTTC. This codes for CASSFIQGDEQYF.

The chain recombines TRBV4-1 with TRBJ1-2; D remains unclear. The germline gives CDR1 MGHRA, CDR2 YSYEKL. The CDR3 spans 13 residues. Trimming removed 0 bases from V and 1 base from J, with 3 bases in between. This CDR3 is CASSQDSNYGYTF. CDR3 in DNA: TGCGCCAGCAGCCAAGACAGTAACTATGGCTACACCTTC.

DNA for the CDR3: TGTGCCAGCAGTGATCGCGATGGTGCTTTCTTT. Its protein is CASSDRDGAFF. J is TRBJ1-1 and V is TRBV6-1; D gene ambiguous. CDR3 length: 11 residues. Germline values: CDR1 MNHNS, CDR2 SASEGT. V was shortened by 3 bases and J by 11 bases, with 10 bases between the two germline ends.

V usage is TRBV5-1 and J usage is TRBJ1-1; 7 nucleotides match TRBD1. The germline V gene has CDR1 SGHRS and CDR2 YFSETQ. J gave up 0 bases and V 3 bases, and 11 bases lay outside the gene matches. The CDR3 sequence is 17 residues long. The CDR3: CASSSAPDRAMNTEAFF. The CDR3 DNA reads TGCGCCAGCAGCTCCGCCCCAGACAGGGCGATGAACACTGAAGCTTTCTTT. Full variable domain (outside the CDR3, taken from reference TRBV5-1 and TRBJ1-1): KAGVTQTPRYLIKTRGQQVTLSCSPISGHRSVSWYQQTPGQGLQFLFEYFSETQRNKGNFPGRFSGRQFSNSRSEMNVSTLELGDSALYLCASSSAPDRAMNTEAFFGQGTRLTVV.

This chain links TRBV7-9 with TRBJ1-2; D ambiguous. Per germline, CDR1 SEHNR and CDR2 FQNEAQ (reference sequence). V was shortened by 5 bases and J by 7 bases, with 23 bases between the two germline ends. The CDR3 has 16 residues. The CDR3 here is CASSLPEFRGAGGYTF. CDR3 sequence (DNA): TGTGCCAGCAGCCTCCCAGAATTTCGGGGTGCCGGTGGCTACACCTTC.

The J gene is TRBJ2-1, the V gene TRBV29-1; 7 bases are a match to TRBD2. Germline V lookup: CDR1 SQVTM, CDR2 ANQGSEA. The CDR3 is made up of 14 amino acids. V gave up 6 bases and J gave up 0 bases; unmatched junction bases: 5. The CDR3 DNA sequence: TGCAGCGTAAGCAGCGGGGTCTCCTACAATGAGCAGTTCTTC. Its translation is CSVSSGVSYNEQFF.

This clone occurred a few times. The CDR3 region has the DNA TGCGCCAGCAGCGTGGGACTAGCCTCCCTTACCCTCAGCTCCTACAATGAGCAGTTCTTC. This sequence encodes CASSVGLASLTLSSYNEQFF. The J gene is TRBJ2-1, the V gene TRBV5-1; 9 nucleotides agree with TRBD2. There are 20 residues in the CDR3. CDR1 is SGHRS and CDR2 is YFSETQ in the germline V gene. J gave up 0 bases and V 4 bases, and 17 bases lay outside the gene matches.

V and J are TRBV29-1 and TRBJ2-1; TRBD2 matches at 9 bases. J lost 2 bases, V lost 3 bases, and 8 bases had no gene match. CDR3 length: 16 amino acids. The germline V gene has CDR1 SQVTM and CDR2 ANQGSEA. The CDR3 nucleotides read TGCAGCGTTGAGGGCCCTAGCGGGATCACCTACAATGAGCAGTTCTTC. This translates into CSVEGPSGITYNEQFF.

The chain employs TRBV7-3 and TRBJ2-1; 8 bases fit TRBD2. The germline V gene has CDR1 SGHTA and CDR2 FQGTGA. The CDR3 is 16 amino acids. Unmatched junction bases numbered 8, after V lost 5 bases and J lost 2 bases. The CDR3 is CASSNRGGRPYNEQFF. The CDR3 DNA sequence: TGTGCCAGCAGCAACCGGGGGGGGCGCCCCTACAATGAGCAGTTCTTC.

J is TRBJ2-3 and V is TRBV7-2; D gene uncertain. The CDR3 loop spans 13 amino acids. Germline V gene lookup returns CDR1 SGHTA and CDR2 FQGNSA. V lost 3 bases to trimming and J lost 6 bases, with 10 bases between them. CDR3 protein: CASSFGSQDTQYF. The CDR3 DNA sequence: TGTGCCAGCAGCTTCGGCTCTCAGGATACGCAGTATTTT.

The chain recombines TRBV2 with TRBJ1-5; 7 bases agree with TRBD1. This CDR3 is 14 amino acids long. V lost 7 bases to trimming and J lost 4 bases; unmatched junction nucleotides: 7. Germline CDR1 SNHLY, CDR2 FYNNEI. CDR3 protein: CASNNRDRNQPQHF. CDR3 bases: TGTGCCAGCAACAACCGGGACAGAAATCAGCCCCAGCATTTT.

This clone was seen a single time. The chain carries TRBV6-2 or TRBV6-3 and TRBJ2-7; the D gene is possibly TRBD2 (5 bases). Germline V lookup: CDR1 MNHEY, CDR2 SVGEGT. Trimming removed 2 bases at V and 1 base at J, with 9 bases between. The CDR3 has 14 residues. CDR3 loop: CASSYRESSYEQYF. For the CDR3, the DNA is TGTGCCAGCAGTTACCGGGAAAGTTCCTACGAGCAGTACTTC.

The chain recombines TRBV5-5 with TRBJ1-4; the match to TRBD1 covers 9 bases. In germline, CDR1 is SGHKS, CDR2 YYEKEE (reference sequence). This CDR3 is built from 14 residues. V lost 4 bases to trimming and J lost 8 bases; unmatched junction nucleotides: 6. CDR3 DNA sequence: TGTGCCAGCAGCCTACTCGACAGGGGGGAAAAACTGTTTTTT. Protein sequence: CASSLLDRGEKLFF. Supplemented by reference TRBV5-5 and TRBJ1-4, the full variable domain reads DAGVTQSPTHLIKTRGQQVTLRCSPISGHKSVSWYQQVLGQGPQFIFQYYEKEERGRGNFPDRFSARQFPNYSSELNVNALLLGDSALYLCASSLLDRGEKLFFGSGTQLSVL.

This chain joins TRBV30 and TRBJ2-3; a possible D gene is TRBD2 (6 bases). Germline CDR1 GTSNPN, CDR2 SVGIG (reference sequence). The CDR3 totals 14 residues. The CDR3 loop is CALEGPVSTDTQYF. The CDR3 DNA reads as TGTGCGCTGGAGGGGCCGGTTTCCACAGATACGCAGTATTTT.

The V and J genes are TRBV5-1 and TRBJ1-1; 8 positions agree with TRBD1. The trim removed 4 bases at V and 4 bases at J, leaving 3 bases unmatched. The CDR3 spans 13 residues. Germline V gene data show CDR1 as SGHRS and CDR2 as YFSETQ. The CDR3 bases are TGCGCCAGCAGCGTCGGACAGGGCACTGAAGCTTTCTTT. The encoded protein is CASSVGQGTEAFF.

The CDR3, as DNA: TGTGCCAGCAGTGAAGCAGGGACAGGGCTCATTGAAGCTTTCTTT. Translated: CASSEAGTGLIEAFF. The V call is TRBV2, the J call TRBJ1-1; 9 bases line up with TRBD1. This CDR3 contains 15 residues. The germline V gene encodes CDR1 SNHLY and CDR2 FYNNEI. The V and J ends lost 0 bases and 7 bases, in that order; junction bases with no gene match: 6.

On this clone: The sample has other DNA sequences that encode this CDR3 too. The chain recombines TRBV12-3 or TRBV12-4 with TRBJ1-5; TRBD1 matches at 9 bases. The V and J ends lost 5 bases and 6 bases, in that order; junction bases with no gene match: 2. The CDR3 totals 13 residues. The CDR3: CASSRQGGQPQHF. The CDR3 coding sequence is TGTGCCAGCAGTCGACAGGGGGGTCAGCCCCAGCATTTT.

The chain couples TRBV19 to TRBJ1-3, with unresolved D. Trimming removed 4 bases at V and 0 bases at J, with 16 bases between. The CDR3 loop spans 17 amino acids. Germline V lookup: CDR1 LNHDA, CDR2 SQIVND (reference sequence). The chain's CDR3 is CASSNLRGRGSGNTIYF. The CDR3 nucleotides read TGTGCCAGTAGTAACCTCCGCGGCCGGGGCTCTGGAAACACCATATATTTT.

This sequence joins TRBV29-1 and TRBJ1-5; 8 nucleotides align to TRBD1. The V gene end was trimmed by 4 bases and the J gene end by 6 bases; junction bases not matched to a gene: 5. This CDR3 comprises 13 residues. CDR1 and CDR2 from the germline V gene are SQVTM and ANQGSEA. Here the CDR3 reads CSVASTGGQPQHF. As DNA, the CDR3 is TGCAGCGTTGCGTCAACAGGGGGTCAGCCCCAGCATTTT. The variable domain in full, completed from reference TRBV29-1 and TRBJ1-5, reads SAVISQKPSRDICQRGTSLTIQCQVDSQVTMMFWYRQQPGQSLTLIATANQGSEATYESGFVIDKFPISRPNLTFSTLTVSNMSPEDSSIYLCSVASTGGQPQHFGDGTRLSIL.

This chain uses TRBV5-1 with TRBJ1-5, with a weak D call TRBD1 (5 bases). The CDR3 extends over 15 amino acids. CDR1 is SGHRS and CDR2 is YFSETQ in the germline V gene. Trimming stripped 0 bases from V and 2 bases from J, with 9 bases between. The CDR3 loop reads CASSLGGDGNQPQHF. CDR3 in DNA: TGCGCCAGCAGCTTGGGAGGGGATGGCAATCAGCCCCAGCATTTT.

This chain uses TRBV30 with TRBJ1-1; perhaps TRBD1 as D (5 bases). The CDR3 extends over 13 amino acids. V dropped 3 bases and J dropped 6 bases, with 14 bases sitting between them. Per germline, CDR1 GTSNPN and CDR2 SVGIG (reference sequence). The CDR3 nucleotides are TGTGCCTGGAGGTCCCAGGGAATGTCTGAAGCTTTCTTT. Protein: CAWRSQGMSEAFF. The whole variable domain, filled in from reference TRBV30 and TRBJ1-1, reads SQTIHQWPATLVQPVGSPLSLECTVEGTSNPNLYWYRQAAGRGLQLLFYSVGIGQISSEVPQNLSASRPQDRQFILSSKKLLLSDSGFYLCAWRSQGMSEAFFGQGTRLTVV.

The CDR3 DNA follows: TGTGCCACCAGTGATTCTACTTCGGGACAAGCGGAGACCCAGTACTTC. Translating it yields CATSDSTSGQAETQYF. V gene TRBV24-1 combines with J gene TRBJ2-5, with a possible D match to TRBD1 (6 bases). CDR1 and CDR2 (germline): KGHDR, SFDVKD. CDR3 length equals 16 residues. V lost 2 bases and J 5 bases, leaving 17 bases between the germline ends.

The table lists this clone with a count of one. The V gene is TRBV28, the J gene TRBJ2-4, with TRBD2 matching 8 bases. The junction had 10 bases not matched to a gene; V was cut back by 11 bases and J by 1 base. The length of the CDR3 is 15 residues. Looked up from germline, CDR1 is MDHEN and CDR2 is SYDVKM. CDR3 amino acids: CASSGGGSAKNIQYF. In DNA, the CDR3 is TGTGCCTCCTCCGGGGGGGGGTCGGCCAAAAACATTCAGTACTTC.

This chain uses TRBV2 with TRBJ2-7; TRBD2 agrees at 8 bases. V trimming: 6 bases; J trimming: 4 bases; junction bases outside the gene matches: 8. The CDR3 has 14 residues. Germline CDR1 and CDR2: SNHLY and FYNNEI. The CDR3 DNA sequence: TGTGCCAGCAGCACGGGGGGGCCGTTATACGAGCAGTACTTC. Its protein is CASSTGGPLYEQYF.

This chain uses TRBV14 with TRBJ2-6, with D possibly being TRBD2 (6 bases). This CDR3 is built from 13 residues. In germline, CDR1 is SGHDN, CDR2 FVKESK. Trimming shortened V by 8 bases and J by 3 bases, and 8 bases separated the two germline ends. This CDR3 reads CASGGLGANVLTF. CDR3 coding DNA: TGTGCCAGCGGGGGACTTGGGGCCAACGTCCTGACTTTC.

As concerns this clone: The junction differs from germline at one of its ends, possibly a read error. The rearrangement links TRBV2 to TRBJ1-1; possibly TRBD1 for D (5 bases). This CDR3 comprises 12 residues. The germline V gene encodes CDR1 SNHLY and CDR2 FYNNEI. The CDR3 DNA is TGTGCCTGCAGTGAGGGCAGGGCCCTAGCTTTCTTT. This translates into CACSEGRALAFF.